Below, 28 T cell receptor beta chains from the same sample are listed, as sequenced in a study of blood T cell repertoires in COVID-19. Data came from immunoSEQ multiplex PCR; TCRdb stores just in-frame clones and leaves some out. The sample shows about 170,000 clones, about 85% of them seen only once. The material sequenced was peripheral blood. The receptors were sampled from a woman in her seventies with COVID-19, enrolled during active disease.

The genes are TRBV28 and TRBJ1-5; no clear D gene. The CDR3 runs 13 residues. The V end was cut by 10 bases, the J end by 2 bases, with 12 bases between. CDR1 is MDHEN and CDR2 is SYDVKM in the germline V gene. CDR3 coding DNA: TGTGCCACCGGCGCCGGGGGCAATCAGCCCCAGCATTTT. This codes for CATGAGGNQPQHF.

The gene calls are TRBV7-3 and TRBJ2-3; weak D call: TRBD1 (5 bases). Trimming removed 5 bases from V and 1 base from J, with 13 bases in between. Germline values: CDR1 SGHTA, CDR2 FQGTGA. The CDR3 runs 15 residues. The CDR3 DNA is TGTGCCAGCAGCCCCCAGGGCAAACGCACAGATACGCAGTATTTT. Residues: CASSPQGKRTDTQYF.

CDR3 region: CASSQLAGGYEQYF. In DNA, the CDR3 is TGTGCCAGCAGCCAGCTAGCGGGGGGCTACGAGCAGTACTTC. V usage is TRBV5-4 and J usage is TRBJ2-7; TRBD2 matches at 11 bases. CDR1 is SGHNT and CDR2 is YYREEE in the germline V gene (reference sequence). The CDR3 sequence is 14 residues long. The trim removed 4 bases at V and 3 bases at J, leaving 3 bases unmatched.

The chain couples TRBV28 to TRBJ1-2; D unresolved. CDR1 is MDHEN, CDR2 SYDVKM, per germline. The CDR3 is made up of 12 amino acids. V lost 6 bases and J 8 bases, leaving 13 bases between the germline ends. CDR3 loop: CASSSPVSGYTF. DNA of the CDR3: TGTGCCAGCAGCTCCCCGGTTTCGGGCTACACCTTC.

The chain couples TRBV5-1 to TRBJ2-2, with 7 bases fitting TRBD1. The CDR3 covers 16 residues. V lost 4 bases and J lost 0; bases outside the gene matches: 6. From germline, CDR1 is SGHRS and CDR2 YFSETQ. The CDR3 DNA sequence: TGCGCCAGCAGCGAACTCGGGACAGCGAACACCGGGGAGCTGTTTTTT. Its translation: CASSELGTANTGELFF.

V usage is TRBV28 and J usage is TRBJ1-3; unclear D gene. The CDR3 sequence is 17 residues long. V was trimmed by 6 bases and J by 0 bases, leaving 18 bases between them. Per germline, CDR1 MDHEN and CDR2 SYDVKM. CDR3 in DNA: TGTGCCAGCAGCTCGCGAGGACTGGGGAGCTCTGGAAACACCATATATTTT. This codes for CASSSRGLGSSGNTIYF.

The V and J genes are TRBV6-6 and TRBJ1-2, with D uncertain. Trimming shortened V by 0 bases and J by 7 bases, and 18 bases separated the two germline ends. The CDR3 contains 16 residues. Per germline, CDR1 MNHNY and CDR2 SVGAGI (reference sequence). CDR3 bases: TGTGCCAGCAGTTACTCTGTTTCCTGGGGAGACGGTGGCTACACCTTC. Its protein is CASSYSVSWGDGGYTF.

This sequence joins TRBV7-2 and TRBJ2-1; perhaps TRBD2 as D (7 bases). V lost 5 bases, J lost 1 base, and 18 bases lay in between. The germline CDR1 and CDR2 sequences are SGHTA and FQGNSA. The CDR3 covers 17 residues. In DNA, the CDR3 is TGTGCCAGCAGCCGCGCCTCGCGGGGGCTGTCCTACAATGAGCAGTTCTTC. Its protein is CASSRASRGLSYNEQFF.

This clone has just one count. This chain connects TRBV3-1 (or the pseudogene TRBV3-2) to TRBJ2-1; D possibly corresponds to TRBD1 (6 bases). The ends were cut back, 4 bases at V and 4 bases at J, with 17 bases in the middle. The CDR3 has 16 amino acids. Germline V lookup: CDR1 LGHDT, CDR2 YNNKEL (reference sequence). The CDR3 nucleotides are TGTGCCAGCAGCCGCGGATATGGGGGCGCGTACAATGAGCAGTTCTTC. Protein sequence: CASSRGYGGAYNEQFF.

CDR3 region: CASSQPGQTDEAFF. The CDR3 DNA reads TGTGCCAGCAGCCAACCCGGACAGACTGATGAAGCTTTCTTT. The gene calls are TRBV14 and TRBJ1-1; the D gene is possibly TRBD1 (6 bases). This CDR3 region has 14 residues. V lost 2 bases, J lost 7 bases, and 14 bases lay in between. Germline V gene data show CDR1 as SGHDN and CDR2 as FVKESK.

The chain recombines TRBV9 with TRBJ2-6; maybe TRBD1 (6 bases). The CDR3 runs to 18 residues. Trimming stripped 0 bases from V and 0 bases from J, with 13 bases between. Germline V gene data show CDR1 as SGDLS and CDR2 as YYNGEE. The CDR3 region has the DNA TGTGCCAGCAGCGTAGCTCCAAGGACAGACTCTGGGGCCAACGTCCTGACTTTC. It yields the protein CASSVAPRTDSGANVLTF.

The chain employs TRBV3-1 (or the pseudogene TRBV3-2) and TRBJ2-7, with no clear D. This CDR3 spans 18 amino acids. Germline V gene sequence: CDR1 LGHDT, CDR2 YNNKEL (reference sequence). Trimming left V 3 bases short and J 0 bases short, with 21 bases between. The chain's CDR3 is CASSHLECHRLSSYEQYV. For the CDR3, the DNA is TGTGCCAGCAGCCACCTCGAGTGCCACCGTTTAAGCTCCTACGAGCAGTACGTC.

A few counts support this clone. The genes are TRBV3-1 (or the pseudogene TRBV3-2) and TRBJ1-5; possible D gene TRBD1, 6 bases. The germline V gene encodes CDR1 LGHDT and CDR2 YNNKEL (reference sequence). CDR3 length: 14 residues. Trimming removed 5 bases from V and 5 bases from J, with 13 bases in between. CDR3 amino acids: CASSYRAADQPQHF. For the CDR3, the DNA is TGTGCCAGCAGCTACAGGGCCGCGGATCAGCCCCAGCATTTT.

V gene TRBV5-8 combines with J gene TRBJ2-7, with D possibly being TRBD1 (7 bases). Trimming took off 2 bases at V and 3 bases at J, with 18 bases between the two ends. Germline lookup yields CDR1 SGHTS and CDR2 YDEGEE. The CDR3 runs 16 residues. CDR3: CASSFWDSGFLYEQYF. In DNA, the CDR3 is TGTGCCAGCAGCTTCTGGGACAGCGGGTTTCTCTACGAGCAGTACTTC.

The rearrangement links TRBV18 to TRBJ1-2, with a possible D match to TRBD1 (6 bases). Trimming shortened V by 3 bases and J by 7 bases, and 9 bases separated the two germline ends. In germline, CDR1 is KGHSH, CDR2 LQKENI. The CDR3 covers 12 residues. In DNA form, the CDR3 reads TGTGCCAGCTCACCCGGGGGGCCTGGCTACACCTTC. This codes for CASSPGGPGYTF.

This clone appeared once. The gene calls are TRBV7-9 and TRBJ1-1; D possibly corresponds to TRBD1 (5 bases). V was shortened by 5 bases and J by 3 bases, with 16 bases between the two germline ends. This CDR3 is built from 15 residues. From germline, CDR1 is SEHNR and CDR2 FQNEAQ (reference sequence). CDR3 protein: CASSVQETVYTEAFF. The CDR3 nucleotides read TGTGCCAGCAGCGTACAGGAGACGGTATACACTGAAGCTTTCTTT.

This rearrangement joins TRBV9 to TRBJ2-3; TRBD2 is a possible D gene (5 bases). Germline-derived CDR1 and CDR2 are SGDLS and YYNGEE. V was shortened by 2 bases and J by 2 bases, with 9 bases between the two germline ends. This CDR3 has 14 amino acids. For the CDR3, the DNA is TGTGCCAGCAGCGTGGCTAGCTACACAGATACGCAGTATTTT. As protein: CASSVASYTDTQYF.

The V and J genes are TRBV30 and TRBJ1-2; 7 bases map to TRBD1. The CDR3 totals 15 residues. The junction had 6 bases not matched to a gene; V was cut back by 0 bases and J by 2 bases. From germline, CDR1 is GTSNPN and CDR2 SVGIG (reference sequence). This CDR3 reads CAWSVRGQRNYGYTF. In nucleotides, the CDR3 is TGTGCCTGGAGTGTACGGGGACAGAGAAACTATGGCTACACCTTC.

The rearrangement joins TRBV6-5 to TRBJ2-3, with 7 bases lining up with TRBD2. In germline, CDR1 is MNHEY, CDR2 SVGAGI. The CDR3 extends over 12 amino acids. The trim removed 6 bases at V and 8 bases at J, leaving 5 bases unmatched. Here the CDR3 reads CASSRSGGTQYF. The CDR3 nucleotides are TGTGCCAGCAGCAGATCGGGAGGTACGCAGTATTTT.

The rearrangement links TRBV28 to TRBJ1-2; 8 nucleotides align to TRBD1. This CDR3 region has 12 residues. In germline, CDR1 is MDHEN, CDR2 SYDVKM. With V trimmed by 6 bases and J by 7 bases, 4 bases remained unmatched. CDR3 nucleotide sequence: TGTGCCAGCAGGGGACAGGTGTCTGGCTACACCTTC. Translating gives CASRGQVSGYTF.

The chain joins TRBV6-1 to TRBJ2-4; TRBD2 matches 7 bases. CDR1 and CDR2 from the germline V gene are MNHNS and SASEGT. The CDR3 totals 16 residues. Unmatched junction bases numbered 5, after V lost 2 bases and J lost 1 base. The CDR3 spells CASSEWGGPAKNIQYF. CDR3 sequence (DNA): TGTGCCAGCAGTGAATGGGGAGGGCCGGCCAAAAACATTCAGTACTTC.

The chain joins TRBV2 to TRBJ1-2; D gene unclear. The germline V gene has CDR1 SNHLY and CDR2 FYNNEI. The germline V and J ends were trimmed by 3 bases and 6 bases, with 14 bases remaining between them. The CDR3 is 14 amino acids. This CDR3 is CASSDRLPGNGYTF. In DNA form, the CDR3 reads TGTGCCAGCAGTGACCGGCTTCCCGGGAATGGCTACACCTTC.

This clone was picked up one time. The rearrangement joins TRBV30 to TRBJ1-2, with D maybe TRBD1 (5 bases). The CDR3 length is 16 residues. Trimming stripped 0 bases from V and 6 bases from J, with 20 bases between. The germline V gene has CDR1 GTSNPN and CDR2 SVGIG (reference sequence). This CDR3 is CAWSVRGGRVIDGYTF. The CDR3 nucleotides read TGTGCCTGGAGTGTACGAGGTGGCAGGGTGATCGATGGCTACACCTTC.

The chain carries TRBV18 and TRBJ2-1, with D possibly being TRBD2 (6 bases). Germline CDR1 reads KGHSH; CDR2 reads LQKENI. The CDR3 extends over 14 amino acids. V was shortened by 3 bases and J by 7 bases, with 13 bases between the two germline ends. CDR3 DNA sequence: TGTGCCAGCTCACCGGAGTGGGGGACTAATGAGCAGTTCTTC. Translated: CASSPEWGTNEQFF.

J is TRBJ2-1 and V is TRBV3-1 (or the pseudogene TRBV3-2), with 8 bases lining up with TRBD1. The ends lost 1 base at V and 10 bases at J; junction bases unmatched: 9. CDR1 and CDR2 from the germline V gene are LGHDT and YNNKEL (reference sequence). CDR3 size: 15 residues. The CDR3 reads CASSQVNRGDLEQFF. CDR3 nucleotides: TGTGCCAGCAGCCAAGTAAACAGGGGGGATTTAGAGCAGTTCTTC.

This clone was picked up a small number of times. The J gene is TRBJ1-2, the V gene TRBV5-4; the match to TRBD1 covers 8 bases. CDR3 length: 14 residues. V shed 4 bases, J shed 4 bases, and the junction held 6 bases outside the gene matches. Per germline, CDR1 SGHNT and CDR2 YYREEE (reference sequence). In nucleotides, the CDR3 is TGTGCCAGCAGCGAGACAGGGGTTTCCTATGGCTACACCTTC. This translates into CASSETGVSYGYTF.

This clone was picked up a small number of times. The chain employs TRBV6-1 and TRBJ1-1; 8 bases line up with TRBD1. Germline V lookup: CDR1 MNHNS, CDR2 SASEGT. V lost 3 bases and J lost 8; bases outside the gene matches: 20. This CDR3 spans 18 amino acids. The CDR3 coding sequence is TGTGCCAGCAGTGATTCGAACGGACAGGGAAAGGGGCTGTGGGAAGCTTTCTTT. It is translated as CASSDSNGQGKGLWEAFF.

The CDR3 protein is CARSLRADRGSTDTQYF. The CDR3 DNA follows: TGTGCCAGAAGCTTAAGGGCGGACAGGGGTTCCACAGATACGCAGTATTTT. The chain has TRBV7-5 and TRBJ2-3; whether TRBD1, the table's D call, matches the DNA was not checked. TRBV7-5 is shown as a pseudogene. This CDR3 has 17 amino acids.